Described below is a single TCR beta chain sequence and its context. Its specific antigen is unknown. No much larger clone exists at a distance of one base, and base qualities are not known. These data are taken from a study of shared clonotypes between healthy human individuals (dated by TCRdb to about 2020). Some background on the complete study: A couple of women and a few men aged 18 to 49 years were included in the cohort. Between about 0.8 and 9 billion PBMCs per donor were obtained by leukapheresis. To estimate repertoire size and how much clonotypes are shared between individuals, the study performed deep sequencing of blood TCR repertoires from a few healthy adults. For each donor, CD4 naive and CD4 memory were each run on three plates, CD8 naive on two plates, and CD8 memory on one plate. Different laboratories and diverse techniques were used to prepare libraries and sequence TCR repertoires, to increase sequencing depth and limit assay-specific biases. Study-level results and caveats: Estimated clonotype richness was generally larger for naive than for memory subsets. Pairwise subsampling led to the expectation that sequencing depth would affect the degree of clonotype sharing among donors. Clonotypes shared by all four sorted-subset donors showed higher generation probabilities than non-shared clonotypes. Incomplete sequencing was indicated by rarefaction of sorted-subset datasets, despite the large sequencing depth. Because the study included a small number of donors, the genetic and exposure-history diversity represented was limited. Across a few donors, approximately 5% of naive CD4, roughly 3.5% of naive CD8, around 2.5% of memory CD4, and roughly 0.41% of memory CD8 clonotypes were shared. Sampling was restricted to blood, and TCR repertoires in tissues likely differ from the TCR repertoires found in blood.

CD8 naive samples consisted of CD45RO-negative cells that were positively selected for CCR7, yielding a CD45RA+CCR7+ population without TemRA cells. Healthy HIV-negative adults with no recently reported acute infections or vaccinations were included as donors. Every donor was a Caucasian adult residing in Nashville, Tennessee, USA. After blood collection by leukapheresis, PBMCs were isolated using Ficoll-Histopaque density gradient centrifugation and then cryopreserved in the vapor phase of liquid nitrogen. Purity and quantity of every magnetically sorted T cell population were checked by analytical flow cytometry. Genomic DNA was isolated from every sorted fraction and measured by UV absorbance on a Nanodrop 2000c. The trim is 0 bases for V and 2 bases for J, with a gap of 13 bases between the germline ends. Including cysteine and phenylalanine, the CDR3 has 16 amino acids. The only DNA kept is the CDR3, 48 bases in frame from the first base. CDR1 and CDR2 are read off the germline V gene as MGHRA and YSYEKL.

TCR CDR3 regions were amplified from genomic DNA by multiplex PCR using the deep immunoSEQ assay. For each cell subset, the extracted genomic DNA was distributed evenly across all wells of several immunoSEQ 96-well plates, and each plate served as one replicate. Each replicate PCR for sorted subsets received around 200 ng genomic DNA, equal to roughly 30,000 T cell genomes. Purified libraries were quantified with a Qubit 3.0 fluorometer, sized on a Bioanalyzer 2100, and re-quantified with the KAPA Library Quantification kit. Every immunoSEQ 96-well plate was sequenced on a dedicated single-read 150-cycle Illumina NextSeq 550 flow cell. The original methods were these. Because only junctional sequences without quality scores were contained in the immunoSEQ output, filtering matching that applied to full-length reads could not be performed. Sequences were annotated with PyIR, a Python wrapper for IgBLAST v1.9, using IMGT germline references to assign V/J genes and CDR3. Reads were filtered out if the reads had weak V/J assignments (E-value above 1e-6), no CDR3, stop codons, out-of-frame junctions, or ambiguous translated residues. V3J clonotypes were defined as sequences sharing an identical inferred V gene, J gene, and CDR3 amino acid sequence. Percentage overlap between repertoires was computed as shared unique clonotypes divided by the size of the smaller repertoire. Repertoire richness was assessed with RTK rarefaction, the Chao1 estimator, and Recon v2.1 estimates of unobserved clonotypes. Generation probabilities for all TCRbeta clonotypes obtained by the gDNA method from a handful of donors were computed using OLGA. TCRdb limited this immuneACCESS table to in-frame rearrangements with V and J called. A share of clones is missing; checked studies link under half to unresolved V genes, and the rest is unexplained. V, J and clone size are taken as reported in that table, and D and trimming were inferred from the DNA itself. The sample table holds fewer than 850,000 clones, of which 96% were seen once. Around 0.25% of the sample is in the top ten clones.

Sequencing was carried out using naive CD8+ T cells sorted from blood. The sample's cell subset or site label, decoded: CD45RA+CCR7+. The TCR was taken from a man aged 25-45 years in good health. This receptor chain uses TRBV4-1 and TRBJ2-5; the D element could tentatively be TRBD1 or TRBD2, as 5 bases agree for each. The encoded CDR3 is CASSQDGGGGQETQYF. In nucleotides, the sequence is TGCGCCAGCAGCCAAGATGGAGGTGGGGGACAAGAGACCCAGTACTTC.